This note documents a single T cell receptor beta chain sequence. This entry comes from a study of early T cells in non-severe SARS-CoV-2 infection. The CDR3 contains 13 residues. Germline loops: CDR1 SGHDT, CDR2 YYEEEE. TCRdb reanalysed the 5' RACE reads using MiXCR and keeps one entry per CDR3 protein. The sample lists roughly 43,000 distinct CDR3 sequences, about a quarter seen once, with around 5% in the top ten. This chain connects TRBV5-6 to TRBJ1-3; weak D call: TRBD1 (5 bases). Sequencing used whole blood, obtained at baseline. The sequence was obtained from an adult who was a healthcare worker with PCR-confirmed SARS-CoV-2 infection or an uninfected control (not recorded which). The CDR3 DNA follows: TGTTCGGCAGGGAAGAGCTCTGGAAACACCATATATTTT. Its protein is CSAGKSSGNTIYF.